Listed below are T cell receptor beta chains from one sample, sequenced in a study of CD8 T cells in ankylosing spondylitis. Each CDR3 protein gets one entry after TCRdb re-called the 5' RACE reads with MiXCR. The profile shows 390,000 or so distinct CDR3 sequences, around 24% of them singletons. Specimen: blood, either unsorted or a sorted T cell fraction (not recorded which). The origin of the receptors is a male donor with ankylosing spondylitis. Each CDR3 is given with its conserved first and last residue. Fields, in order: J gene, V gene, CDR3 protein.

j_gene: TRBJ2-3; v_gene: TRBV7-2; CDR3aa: CASSLGGGSSDTQYF
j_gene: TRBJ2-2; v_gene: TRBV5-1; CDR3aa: CASSFLAGGANTGELFF
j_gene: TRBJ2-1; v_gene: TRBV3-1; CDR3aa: CASSRLTSGRTNEQFF
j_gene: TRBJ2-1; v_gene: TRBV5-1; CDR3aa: CASSFGREPPANEQFF
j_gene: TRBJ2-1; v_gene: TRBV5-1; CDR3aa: CASSFTGTYNEQFF
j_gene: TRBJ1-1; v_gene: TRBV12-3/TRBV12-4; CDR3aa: CASSLPGTGDLGASF
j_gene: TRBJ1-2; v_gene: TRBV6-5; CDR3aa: CASSYRPQGSGYGYTF
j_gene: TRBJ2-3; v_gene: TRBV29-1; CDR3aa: CSVGQGNTDTQYF
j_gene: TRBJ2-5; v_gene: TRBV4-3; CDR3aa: CASSQEFYGAETQYF
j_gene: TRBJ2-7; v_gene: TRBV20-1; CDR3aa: CSARATSGWREQYF
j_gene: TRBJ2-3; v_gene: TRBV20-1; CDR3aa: CSASRTSGWLGTDTQYF
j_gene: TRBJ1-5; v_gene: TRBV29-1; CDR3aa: CSVSQGVLGNQPQHF
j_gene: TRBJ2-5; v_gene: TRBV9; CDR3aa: CASSVAALGTQYF
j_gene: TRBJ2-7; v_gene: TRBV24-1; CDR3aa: CATREGSSYEQYF
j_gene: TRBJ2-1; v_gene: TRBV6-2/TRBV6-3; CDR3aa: CAILAGGLNEQFF
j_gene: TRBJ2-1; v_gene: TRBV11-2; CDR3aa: CASSLGRTSGRYEQFF
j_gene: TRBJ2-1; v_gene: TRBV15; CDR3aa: CATSRVRGRAGLNEQFF
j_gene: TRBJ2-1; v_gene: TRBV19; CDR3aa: CASSSWTSGTSYNEQFF
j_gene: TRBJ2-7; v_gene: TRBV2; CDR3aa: CASSETHRVTSYEQYF
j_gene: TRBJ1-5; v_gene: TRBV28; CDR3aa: CASSPGGYSNQPQHF
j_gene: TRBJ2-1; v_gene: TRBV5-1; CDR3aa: CASSRTGDSSYNEQFF
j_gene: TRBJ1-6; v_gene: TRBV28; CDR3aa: CASSLLLGGSPLHF
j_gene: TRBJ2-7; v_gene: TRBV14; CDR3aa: CASSHFGLYEQYF
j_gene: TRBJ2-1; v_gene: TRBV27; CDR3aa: CASSASGAYNEQFF
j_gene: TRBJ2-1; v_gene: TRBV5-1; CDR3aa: CASSLEASGGYNEQFF
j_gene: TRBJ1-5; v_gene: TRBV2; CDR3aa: CASTGQLDSNQPQHF
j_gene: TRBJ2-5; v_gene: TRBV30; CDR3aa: CAWSTPGVLAGTQYF
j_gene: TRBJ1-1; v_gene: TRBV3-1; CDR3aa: CASSQVHRSTEAFF
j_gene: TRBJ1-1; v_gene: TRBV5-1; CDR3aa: CASSSVGTEAFF
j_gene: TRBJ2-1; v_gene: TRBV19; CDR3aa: CASSIVPQRRDEQFF
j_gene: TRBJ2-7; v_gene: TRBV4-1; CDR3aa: CASSQMTGPALENEQYF
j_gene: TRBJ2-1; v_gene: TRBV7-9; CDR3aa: CASSLVVFGEQFF
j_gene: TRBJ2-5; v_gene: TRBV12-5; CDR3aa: CASGLDGETQYF
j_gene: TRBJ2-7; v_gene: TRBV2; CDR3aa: CASGRGTAYYEQYF
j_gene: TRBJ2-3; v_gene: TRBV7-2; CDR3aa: CASSSGPNTDTQYF
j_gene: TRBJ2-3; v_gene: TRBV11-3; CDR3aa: CASSLRGYRTDTQYF
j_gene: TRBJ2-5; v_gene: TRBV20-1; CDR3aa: CSANPPGTGSGETQYF
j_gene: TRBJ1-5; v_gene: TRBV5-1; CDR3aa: CASSLQSGGQPQHF
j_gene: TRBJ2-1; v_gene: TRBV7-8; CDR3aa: CASSLVGGIEQFF
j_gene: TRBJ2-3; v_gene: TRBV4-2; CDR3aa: CASSQEAAGVTDTQYF
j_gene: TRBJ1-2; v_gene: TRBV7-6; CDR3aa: CASSLTRQGYGYTF
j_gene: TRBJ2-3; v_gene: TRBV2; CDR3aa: CASRDWTSGSDTQYF
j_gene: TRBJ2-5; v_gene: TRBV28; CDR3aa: CASKPPRGLGETQYF
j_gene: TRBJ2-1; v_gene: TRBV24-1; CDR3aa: CATSERDLAGGGEQFF
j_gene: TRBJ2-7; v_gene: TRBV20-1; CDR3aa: CSFSIREQYF
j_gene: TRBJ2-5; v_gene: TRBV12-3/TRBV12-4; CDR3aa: CASSLSVVGKTQYF
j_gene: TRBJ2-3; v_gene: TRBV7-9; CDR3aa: CASTPGTSTDTQYF
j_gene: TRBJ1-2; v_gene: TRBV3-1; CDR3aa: CASSQNRQDTAGYTF
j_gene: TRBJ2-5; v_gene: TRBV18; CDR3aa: CASSVDRQETQYF
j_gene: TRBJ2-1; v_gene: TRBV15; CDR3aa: CATSRGARNEQFF
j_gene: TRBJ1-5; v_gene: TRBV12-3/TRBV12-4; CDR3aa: CASSFVGQPQHF
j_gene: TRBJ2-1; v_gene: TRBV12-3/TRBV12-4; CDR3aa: CASRSVAEYNEQFF
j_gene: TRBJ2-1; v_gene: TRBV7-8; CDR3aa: CASSSPLDEQFF
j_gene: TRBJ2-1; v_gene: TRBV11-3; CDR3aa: CASSKQGGPYNEQFF
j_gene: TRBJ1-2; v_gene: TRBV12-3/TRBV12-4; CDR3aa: CASSPIRRHGYTF
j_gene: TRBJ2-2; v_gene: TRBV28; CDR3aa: CASSTTSGVIPNTGELFF
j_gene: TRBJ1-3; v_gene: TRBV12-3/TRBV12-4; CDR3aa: CASSPGASSRNTIYF
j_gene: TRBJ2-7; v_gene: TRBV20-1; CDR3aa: CSAWGRDRGYEQYF
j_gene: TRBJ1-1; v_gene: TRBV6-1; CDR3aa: CASSLGDYGTEAFF